This T cell receptor beta chain was recovered during a study of identical twins. TCRdb called the 5' RACE reads again in MiXCR, with one record for every CDR3 protein. In the table there are about 720,000 distinct CDR3 sequences, 15% to 20% of which are singletons. The CDR3 runs to 14 residues. Germline V gene sequence: CDR1 DFQATT, CDR2 SNEGSKA (reference sequence). Trimming cost V 5 bases and J 5 bases; bases outside gene matches: 9. The same sample was also used in a study of T cells expressing NK-cell markers.

Source material: PBMCs. The origin of this receptor is a young woman in good health. The chain is built from TRBV20-1 and TRBJ2-3; 8 bases map to TRBD2. The chain's CDR3 is CSAPKREGGDTQYF. For the CDR3, the DNA is TGCAGTGCTCCGAAACGGGAGGGGGGAGATACGCAGTATTTT.